This record looks at one T cell receptor beta chain sequence and its context. TCRdb independently ran MiXCR on the 5' RACE reads; one entry per CDR3 protein. This table holds 250,000 to 300,000 distinct CDR3 sequences, roughly 5.6% found once. The CDR3 loop spans 11 amino acids. Germline V CDR1 and CDR2: SQVTM, ANQGSEA. The junction had 3 bases not matched to a gene; V was cut back by 6 bases and J by 5 bases. The data stem from a study of T cells after yellow fever vaccination. The TCR sequence derives from a man in his late teens or twenties who received the YFV17D yellow fever vaccine. Source: CD4+ T cells sorted from PBMCs, taken on the day of the yellow fever booster vaccination. V and J are TRBV29-1 and TRBJ1-2; 7 bases align to TRBD1. In nucleotides, the CDR3 is TGCAGCGTGGGACAGCCGTATGGCTACACCTTC. Protein product: CSVGQPYGYTF. Supplemented by reference TRBV29-1 and TRBJ1-2, the full variable domain reads SAVISQKPSRDICQRGTSLTIQCQVDSQVTMMFWYRQQPGQSLTLIATANQGSEATYESGFVIDKFPISRPNLTFSTLTVSNMSPEDSSIYLCSVGQPYGYTFGSGTRLTVV.